A selection of T cell receptor beta chains follows, all from one sample in a study of OX40 agonist ivuxolimab in advanced cancers. Profiled with immunoSEQ multiplex PCR; TCRdb holds only in-frame clones, not every one. The sample lists roughly 57,000 clones, 60% to 80% occurring once. Here the sequenced sample was CD4+ or CD8+ T cells sorted from blood, taken in a trial of the OX40 agonist ivuxolimab. The receptors come from an adult with an advanced solid tumor such as melanoma, head and neck, liver or kidney cancer. Both conserved end residues are part of each CDR3.

v_gene,j_gene,len,CDR3aa
TRBV7-2,TRBJ2-3,16,CASSLSARGGPDTQYF
TRBV7-8,TRBJ1-6,16,CASSPRQRSYNSPLHF
TRBV4-3,TRBJ2-5,15,CASSHGSSLKETQYF
TRBV5-1,TRBJ1-4,14,CASSLASQNEKLFF
TRBV5-1,TRBJ2-3,15,CASSLEGRPTDTQYF
TRBV5-4,TRBJ2-5,14,CASSPGTDKETQYF
TRBV11-2,TRBJ1-2,13,CASSLGGPYGYTF
TRBV7-3,TRBJ2-5,17,CASSLMASGSIGETQYF
TRBV2,TRBJ2-7,14,CASSRTQAIYEQYF
TRBV19,TRBJ1-2,13,CASRLAGRYGYTF
TRBV5-4,TRBJ1-6,14,CASKQGLGNSPLHF
TRBV5-6,TRBJ1-2,15,CASSLEGPGGYGYTF
TRBV7-9,TRBJ1-1,14,CASSLGGVNTEAFF
TRBV6-6,TRBJ2-1,15,CASSYGGPLTNEQFF
TRBV6-6,TRBJ1-3,14,CASKDGGQGNTIYF
TRBV6-5,TRBJ1-1,13,CASTGQPNTEAFF
TRBV4-3,TRBJ1-3,15,CASSQDGARGNTIYF
TRBV6-1,TRBJ2-1,15,CASRATSGLAGEQFF
TRBV28,TRBJ1-2,16,CASSLGTGGKNYGYTF
TRBV7-3,TRBJ2-3,19,CASSPRGPRASGRTDTQYF
TRBV5-4,TRBJ2-7,13,CASRGSSSYEQYF
TRBV7-2,TRBJ2-7,16,CASSLDLAGLSYEQYF
TRBV6-5,TRBJ2-3,15,CASSYSGGAQDTQYF
TRBV29-1,TRBJ1-1,12,CSVKDQYTEAFF
TRBV29-1,TRBJ1-5,12,CSVAGWDQPQHF
TRBV19,TRBJ1-1,16,CASSIDWDGLNTEAFF
TRBV18,TRBJ2-3,15,CASSTRAVGTDTQYF
TRBV4-2,TRBJ1-5,17,CASSPDRGSGSNQPQHF
TRBV5-1,TRBJ2-2,16,CASSLAAGAGTGELFF
TRBV5-8,TRBJ1-5,15,CASSLMGLSNQPQHF
TRBV30,TRBJ2-2,15,CAWGMEGPVPGELFF
TRBV7-8,TRBJ1-4,16,CASSLVRGATNEKLFF
TRBV7-2,TRBJ2-7,14,CASSLGGISYEQYF
TRBV19,TRBJ2-1,19,CASSISSGGGLSSYNEQFF
TRBV5-1,TRBJ2-7,15,CASSLLPGQGYEQYF
TRBV20-1,TRBJ1-5,11,CSARDKGPQHF
TRBV7-9,TRBJ1-3,13,CASSGRDGNTIYF
TRBV7-9,TRBJ1-2,15,CASSLDPGPNYGYTF
TRBV29-1,TRBJ2-7,10,CSVGDREQYF
TRBV7-2,TRBJ1-2,14,CASSLGQGNYGYTF
TRBV28,TRBJ1-3,14,CASNAALGGNTIYF
TRBV28,TRBJ1-2,13,CASSLDRLYGYTF
TRBV7-6,TRBJ2-4,17,CASSLGQALGAKNIQYF
TRBV29-1,TRBJ2-3,16,CSVHSAALGSTDTQYF
TRBV27,TRBJ2-2,14,CASRPLGVDGELFF
TRBV28,TRBJ2-7,13,CASRLDRVDEQYF
TRBV19,TRBJ1-1,13,CASSIRTVTEAFF
TRBV27,TRBJ1-1,15,CASSLGPGANTEAFF
TRBV18,TRBJ2-1,16,CASSLVGQPLPNEQFF
TRBV21-1,TRBJ2-7,11,CASSKPRDSYF
TRBV5-5,TRBJ2-3,14,CASSLIVSTDTQYF
TRBV7-9,TRBJ1-5,16,CASSPGPGTGYQPQHF
TRBV5-1,TRBJ1-2,13,CASSLPGASGYTF